This T cell receptor beta chain was identified in a study of cytomegalovirus exposure and HLA in healthy donors. In regard to this clone: Its antigen is unknown.

Sequencing used immunoSEQ multiplex PCR; TCRdb keeps in-frame clones, though not all of them. The sample contains roughly 240,000 clones, 80% to 90% of which appear only once. Study outcomes and limitations: Cytomegalovirus status was reportedly diagnosed by the classifier with high sensitivity and specificity.

What was sequenced was PBMCs. The sequence came from a man in his late teens or twenties in good health and CMV-seronegative.

CDR3 sequence (DNA): TGTGCCAGCAGCTCCCCTATTAGCGGGTTGGGCACAGATACGCAGTATTTT. As protein: CASSSPISGLGTDTQYF. The chain uses TRBV11-2 and TRBJ2-3; 7 bases are a match to TRBD2. V gave up 4 bases and J gave up 1 base; unmatched junction bases: 11. The germline gives CDR1 SGHAT, CDR2 FQNNGV. The CDR3 is made up of 17 amino acids.